This T cell receptor (beta chain) comes out of a study of blood T cell repertoires in COVID-19. This clone was detected once. Method: immunoSEQ multiplex PCR; TCRdb's copy keeps in-frame clones and lacks some. The sample lists 150,000 to 200,000 clones; around four fifths were seen once. V lost 5 bases and J lost 3, with 14 bases in between. The length of the CDR3 is 15 residues. The germline CDR1 and CDR2 sequences are SGHNT and YENEEA. This chain uses TRBV11-3 with TRBJ1-3; D perhaps matches TRBD1 (6 bases). The sequencing sample was made of PBMCs or T cells enriched from blood (not recorded which). The source is a woman between 50 and 59 years old who had recovered from COVID-19. CDR3 in DNA: TGTGCCAGCAGCAGCCGAGGGGGTCGTGGAAACACCATATATTTT. Its protein is CASSSRGGRGNTIYF.